This T cell receptor beta chain is drawn from a study of early T cells in non-severe SARS-CoV-2 infection. The CDR3 is made up of 13 amino acids. V was shortened by 1 base and J by 0 bases, with 6 bases between the two germline ends. Germline-derived CDR1 and CDR2 are DFQATT and SNEGSKA (reference sequence). This clonotype has at least ten counts. As part of library construction, unique molecular identifiers were attached to individual cDNA molecules. Using its own MiXCR run on the 5' RACE reads, TCRdb lists one record per CDR3 protein. The sample lists some 25,000 distinct CDR3 sequences; more than 4% were seen once.

The clonotype was recovered from an adult who was a healthcare worker with PCR-confirmed SARS-CoV-2 infection or an uninfected control (not recorded which). The chain recombines TRBV20-1 with TRBJ1-1; D uncertain. Specimen: whole blood. The CDR3 protein is CSARAMVNTEAFF. The CDR3 nucleotides read TGCAGTGCTAGAGCGATGGTGAACACTGAAGCTTTCTTT.